This T cell receptor beta chain was sequenced for a study of T cell repertoires in cytomegalovirus infection (dated by TCRdb to between 2018 and 2020). For context, the study as a whole: The peptide stimulations were aimed at well-studied HLA-B-restricted epitopes as well as recently identified HLA-C-restricted CMV epitopes, whose presentation resists viral immunomodulation. Because public TCR beta signatures pointed to carriage of CMV infection together with the matching HLA type, the HLA type of each donor mattered for the analysis. The full study reports these points: Cumulative frequency of public TCR beta family members discriminated carriers of CMV infection plus the relevant HLA type in this cohort and an independent 352-donor cohort. The ex vivo response was dominated by HLA-C-restricted CMV-specific TCR beta clonotypes, which also provided the single most frequent clonotype in two of eight donors.

This clonotype was picked up a small number of times. There is no known antigen for this receptor. No base quality values were provided; no much bigger clone lies one nucleotide off. TCRdb shows the sequencer as Illumina HiSeq 1500. TCRdb reanalyzed the raw reads on its own, using fastp at Q25 for trimming and MiXCR for clone calling, and kept in-frame beta chains. A single entry per CDR3 protein holds the most common genes and DNA from its merged rows. The sample table shows roughly 730,000 distinct CDR3 sequences, and about 30% are seen once. Approximately 18% of the sample belongs to the ten largest clones. The treatment or condition label of this sample denotes: in vitro stimulation with specific CMV peptide epitopes to enrich CMV-specific T cells. V is pared back by 5 bases and J by 4 bases, with 5 bases lying between the germline termini. CDR1 LGHNA and CDR2 YNFKEQ were looked up in the germline V gene. Its CDR3 holds 12 amino acids, cysteine through phenylalanine. CDR3 DNA only is kept here, 36 bases in frame from base 1.

This TCR derives from a human donor in good health (CMV status not recorded). Some clones in this sample may be carry-over from other donors' samples. This receptor chain uses TRBV4-2 and TRBJ2-2, with the D gene too uncertain to name. The sample was cultured PBMCs, taken from culture after CMV antigen stimulation. Here the CDR3 is given as CASSTSTGELFF. The nucleotide sequence reads as follows: TGTGCCAGCAGCACAAGCACCGGGGAGCTGTTTTTT.